This TCR beta chain was captured by sequencing in a study of blood T cell repertoires in COVID-19 (dated by TCRdb to about 2020). Concerning the study at large: Samples covering the acute and convalescent phases of COVID-19 were provided by collaborators in the United States, Italy and Spain. The sample metadata nearly always contained a de-identified subject ID, COVID-19 status, age in years and sex. The prospective study material was composed of cDNA or gDNA derived from T cells, B-cell-depleted T cells, or PBMCs. The repertoires were made available in a free public database intended to serve as a resource for research on the immune response to SARS-CoV-2. Where HLA class I and class II types were available, the types were taken from metadata supplied by the sample provider, not from assay-based typing. The samples were drawn from two sources: the first 160 participants of the ongoing ImmuneRACE study, and fewer than 1,500 subjects contributed by 6 global collaborators. The dataset comprised deeply sampled blood TCRbeta repertoires from subjects exposed to, actively infected with, or recovered from COVID-19. Overall study outcomes, separate from this receptor: The quantity of clinical and demographic metadata differed by source and by participant and was supplied without curation.

Germline trimming: 8 bases from V, 9 bases from J; junction bases outside gene matches: 7. As encoded in the germline V gene, CDR1 is MDHEN while CDR2 is SYDVKM. The CDR3 covers 13 residues, taking in both the cysteine and the phenylalanine. Here the CDR3 DNA is all that survives: 39 bases in frame from base 1. Points on this clone: This clone's antigen is unknown. Base qualities are not recorded, but no much larger clone differs from it by a single base.

The collaborating institutions used their own protocols to collect whole blood in K2EDTA tubes. For TCRbeta analysis, collaborators shipped samples as frozen whole blood, isolated PBMCs, or DNA extracted from either of those sample types. TCRbeta CDR3 regions were amplified from genomic DNA using the immunoSEQ Assay, a bias-controlled multiplex PCR. The authors' pipeline ran thus. The number of nucleated cells in each sample was estimated by amplification of reference gene primers within the assay. To quantify the absolute abundance of each unique TCRbeta CDR3 rearrangement, sequence reads were collapsed and filtered. For each sample, productive Simpson clonality was calculated as the square root of Simpson's diversity index over productive rearrangements. TCRdb took this table from immuneACCESS and kept in-frame rearrangements with V and J called. Such tables lack part of the clones; where checked against another copy, unresolved V genes explain under half of the gap, and the rest is unexplained. The DNA gave D and trimming, while V, J and clone size come from that table. A total of a few hundred thousand clones appear in this sample, about 82% of them only once. The ten largest clones add up to 9% to 15% of the sample.

The receptor's source is a man of 80 years or more with acute or convalescent COVID-19. The chain is encoded by TRBV28 joined to TRBJ2-1; TRBD1 aligns with 10 central bases. The source material was peripheral blood. The CDR3 is CASLGQGYGEQFF. DNA sequence: TGTGCCAGCTTGGGACAGGGGTACGGTGAGCAGTTCTTC.